This is a list of T cell receptor beta chains from one sample in a study of PD-1 blockade in mismatch repair-deficient tumors. Some clones are missing from TCRdb's copy, which holds only in-frame ones; the method was immunoSEQ multiplex PCR. This table holds about 84,000 clones, 81% found once. Sequenced here: peripheral blood, sampled 12 weeks after starting pembrolizumab. All receptors come from an adult with mismatch repair-deficient cancer. Both conserved end residues are part of each CDR3. The order of the fields is V gene, clone size, D gene, J gene, CDR3 DNA, CDR3 protein. A D gene is named only where the DNA matches it firmly. For some rows the clone size is stated as once, few or many, or as a class when expanded; others skip it.

TRBV10-3	once	TRBD2	TRBJ2-1	TGTGCCATCAGTGAGTTGGGCGGGAGTGGGCATGAGCAGTTCTTC	CAISELGGSGHEQFF
TRBV5-4	-	-	TRBJ1-2	TGTGCCAGCAGCGTGGACGGGGGATTCTATGGCTACACCTTC	CASSVDGGFYGYTF
TRBV2	-	-	TRBJ1-5	TGTGCCAGCAGTGAATCACATTATAGCAATCAGCCCCAGCATTTT	CASSESHYSNQPQHF
TRBV18	few	TRBD1	TRBJ2-4	TGTGCCAGCTCACCCGCCGACAGGGTGTCCGACATTCAGTACTTC	CASSPADRVSDIQYF
TRBV6-6	-	-	TRBJ2-7	TGTGCCAGCAGTTACAAGTTAGCCTACGAGCAGTACTTC	CASSYKLAYEQYF
TRBV6-1	-	TRBD1	TRBJ2-7	TGTGCCAGCAGAGGAGGACAGGGAAGTTACTACGAGCAGTACTTC	CASRGGQGSYYEQYF
TRBV7-8	-	TRBD1	TRBJ1-1	TGTGCCAGCAGCTTAGATTCAGGGGGCCAGGGCCGAGCTTTCTTT	CASSLDSGGQGRAFF
TRBV7-7	-	-	TRBJ2-1	TGTGCTAGCAGCTTAGCGCAGGGCAATGAGCAGTTCTTC	CASSLAQGNEQFF
TRBV28	few	-	TRBJ2-2	TGTGCCAGCAGCATGCCCCGGGAGCTGTTTTTT	CASSMPRELFF
TRBV6-1	-	TRBD1	TRBJ1-2	TGTGCCAGCAGCACAGGGGGCACCGGCTACTATGGCTACACCTTC	CASSTGGTGYYGYTF
TRBV9	-	-	TRBJ2-2	TGTGCCAGCAGCGTAGCCTCCGGGTGGGAGGCCGGGGAGCTGTTTTTT	CASSVASGWEAGELFF
TRBV5-1	-	TRBD1	TRBJ1-2	TGCGCCAGCAGCTTCGGACAGGCAGGCTATGGCTACACCTTC	CASSFGQAGYGYTF
TRBV20-1	-	-	TRBJ1-2	TGCAGTGCAGGGGTTGGCTACACCTTC	CSAGVGYTF
TRBV19	-	-	TRBJ1-1	TGTGCCAGTAGTATCGGTCAGCTTCAAGCTTTCTTT	CASSIGQLQAFF
TRBV19	-	TRBD1	TRBJ2-7	TGTGCCAGTAGTAGGGACAGGGACTACGAGCAGTACTTC	CASSRDRDYEQYF
TRBV2	once	-	TRBJ1-2	TGTGCCAGCAATCCCCCGGACCGTACGTTTAACTATGGCTACACCTTC	CASNPPDRTFNYGYTF
TRBV6-6	few	TRBD1	TRBJ1-1	TGTGCCAGCAGTCCGGGACAGCGGACTGAAGCTTTCTTT	CASSPGQRTEAFF
TRBV30	-	-	TRBJ1-5	TGTGCCTGGAGTGGGGGCCGCGACAATCAGCCCCAGCATTTT	CAWSGGRDNQPQHF
TRBV6-6	once	-	TRBJ2-7	TGTGCCAGCAGTTCGACCGGGACTGTTGAGCAGTACTTC	CASSSTGTVEQYF
TRBV7-2	-	TRBD2	TRBJ2-7	TGTGCCAGCAGCGTGGCGGGAGCGGTCTACGAGCAGTACTTC	CASSVAGAVYEQYF
TRBV12-5	-	-	TRBJ2-7	TGTGCTAGTGGTTTGTTCAGGGAGTCCGGGACGGTCAACTCCTACGAGCAGTACTTC	CASGLFRESGTVNSYEQYF
TRBV27	few	-	TRBJ1-1	TGTGCCAGCAGTTTGGGTACTGAAGCTTTCTTT	CASSLGTEAFF
TRBV11-3	-	-	TRBJ2-1	TGTGCCAGCAGCCTCAGGGACAATGAGCAGTTCTTC	CASSLRDNEQFF
TRBV27	once	-	TRBJ2-7	TGTGCCAGCAGTCCTGGGGGGTCCTACGAGCAGTACTTC	CASSPGGSYEQYF
TRBV7-2	-	-	TRBJ2-5	TGTGCCAGCAGCTTAGAGGGCGGCCAAGAGACCCAGTACTTC	CASSLEGGQETQYF
TRBV5-4	-	TRBD2	TRBJ2-7	TGTGCCAGCAGCTTAGGTCCGGGACTAGCAAGGTCCTACGAGCAGTACTTC	CASSLGPGLARSYEQYF
TRBV29-1	-	-	TRBJ2-5	TGCAGCGTTGAAGGCGGCCGACAAGAGACCCAGTACTTC	CSVEGGRQETQYF
TRBV7-8	-	-	TRBJ1-5	TGTGCCAGCAGCCACATAGATCGGAATCAGCCCCAGCATTTT	CASSHIDRNQPQHF
TRBV7-9	many	-	TRBJ2-7	TGTGCCAGCAGTTCAGACTACTACGAGCAGTACTTC	CASSSDYYEQYF
TRBV7-3	-	TRBD1	TRBJ2-7	TGTGCCAGCAGCTGGGACAGGGGCGAGCAGTACTTC	CASSWDRGEQYF
TRBV19	once	TRBD1	TRBJ1-1	TGTGCCAGTAGTGACAGGGTCTCGGGCTTTGAAGCTTTCTTT	CASSDRVSGFEAFF
TRBV6-6	-	-	TRBJ1-5	TGTGCCAGCAGTTATGGGATTGATCAGCCCCAGCATTTT	CASSYGIDQPQHF
TRBV7-2	-	TRBD1	TRBJ2-1	TGTGCCAGCAGCTTGGAAATTGGGACAGGGAGGTACAATGAGCAGTTCTTC	CASSLEIGTGRYNEQFF
TRBV7-8	-	TRBD1	TRBJ2-7	TGTGCCAGCAGTCGAAGGGGGCAGACCTACGAGCAGTACTTC	CASSRRGQTYEQYF
TRBV7-3	-	-	TRBJ1-1	TGTGCCAGCAGCTTATACACCAATACTGAAGCTTTCTTT	CASSLYTNTEAFF